The source of this T cell receptor beta chain is a study of beta chain features in type 1 diabetes. The study's findings and limits: Shortening of TCRB CDR3s, moderate but significant, appeared in all four CD4+ subsets of Type 1 diabetes patients. The similarity of naive, central memory and Treg TCRB repertoires appeared greater among patients than among healthy donors. Type 1 diabetes patients had fewer VDJ junction insertions and more deletions.

CDR3 length: 15 amino acids. Germline V gene sequence: CDR1 SEHNR, CDR2 FQNEAQ (reference sequence). V gave up 5 bases and J gave up 1 base, with 12 bases separating them. The isolated RNA, all of it, was reverse transcribed, so expressed TCRB transcripts were what got sequenced. TCRdb's table, derived via immunoSEQ multiplex PCR, lists solely in-frame clones and lacks some. The sample has approximately 600,000 clones, over 10% seen once. This clone was observed a few times. Its antigen is as yet unknown. The specimen was naive CD4+ T cells from blood. The V and J genes are TRBV7-9 and TRBJ1-5; D is perhaps TRBD1 (6 bases). This sequence originates from a man aged 25-45 years with type 1 diabetes. The CDR3, as DNA: TGTGCCAGCAGCGAGGCAGGGGAAAGCAATCAGCCCCAGCATTTT. Encoded protein: CASSEAGESNQPQHF. The full variable domain, its missing parts supplied by reference TRBV7-9 and TRBJ1-5, is DTGVSQNPRHKITKRGQNVTFRCDPISEHNRLYWYRQTLGQGPEFLTYFQNEAQLEKSRLLSDRFSAERPKGSFSTLEIQRTEQGDSAMYLCASSEAGESNQPQHFGDGTRLSIL.